Below are 27 T cell receptor beta chains sequenced from a single sample in a study of beta chain features in type 1 diabetes. General study points: The study found moderately but significantly shorter TCRB CDR3s in all four CD4+ subsets of Type 1 diabetes patients.

These receptors are not linked to any known antigen. The study reverse transcribed the entire isolated RNA, so it sequenced expressed TCRB transcripts. Some clones are missing from TCRdb's copy, which holds only in-frame ones; the method was immunoSEQ multiplex PCR. The sample contains about 130,000 clones, around 9% of which appear only once. Material: central memory CD4+ T cells from blood. Receptor source: a man aged 30-40 years with type 1 diabetes.

The chain links TRBV30 to TRBJ2-2, with 9 bases fitting TRBD2. The ends lost 1 base at V and 3 bases at J; junction bases unmatched: 3. Germline-derived CDR1 and CDR2 are GTSNPN and SVGIG (reference sequence). This CDR3 has 15 residues. As DNA, the CDR3 is TGTGCCTGGAGTGCTCTAGCGGGGCACACCGGGGAGCTGTTTTTT. This translates into CAWSALAGHTGELFF.

In this sample, this clone turned up a few times. V gene TRBV7-8 combines with J gene TRBJ1-6, with 8 bases matching TRBD1. This CDR3 is built from 17 residues. V dropped 1 base and J dropped 10; count of bases not matched to a gene: 12. Germline lookup yields CDR1 SGHVS and CDR2 FQNEAQ. CDR3 region: CASSLGGQGAGRSPLHF. In DNA, the CDR3 is TGTGCCAGCAGCTTAGGAGGCCAGGGGGCGGGCAGGTCACCCCTCCACTTT.

This clone turned up a few times. The chain joins TRBV2 to TRBJ1-1; D remains ambiguous. Germline V lookup: CDR1 SNHLY, CDR2 FYNNEI. Trimming cost V 6 bases and J 0 bases, with 5 bases left between them. The CDR3 extends over 12 amino acids. The CDR3 nucleotides read TGTGCCAGCAGGCTAGTGAACACTGAAGCTTTCTTT. Protein product: CASRLVNTEAFF.

The chain has TRBV28 and TRBJ2-7, with D perhaps TRBD2 (5 bases). The CDR3 has 13 residues. CDR1 and CDR2 (germline): MDHEN, SYDVKM. V shed 2 bases and J shed 6 bases, with 11 bases lying between them. The CDR3 bases are TGTGCCAGCAGTTTACCGGGGTCCGGCGAGCAGTACTTC. Translation gives CASSLPGSGEQYF.

This clone was seen repeatedly, ten times or more. The chain employs TRBV9 and TRBJ2-1; D may be TRBD2 (6 bases). Germline V gene sequence: CDR1 SGDLS, CDR2 YYNGEE. The CDR3 is 12 amino acids. Trimming left V 0 bases short and J 9 bases short, with 7 bases between. For the CDR3, the DNA is TGTGCCAGCAGCGTAGGGGGGGTTGAGCAGTTCTTC. It yields the protein CASSVGGVEQFF.

This clone was observed a few times. V is TRBV4-3 and J is TRBJ2-3, with a weak D call TRBD2 (5 bases). Germline assignment: CDR1 LGHNA and CDR2 YSLEER. There are 17 residues in the CDR3. Between the trimmed V and J ends, which lost 1 base and 2 bases, there was a span of 16 bases. The CDR3 protein is CASSQGGAKRSTDTQYF. The CDR3 DNA reads as TGCGCCAGCAGCCAAGGGGGAGCGAAGCGGTCCACAGATACGCAGTATTTT.

This clone showed up just a few times. The chain links TRBV30 to TRBJ2-1, with D maybe TRBD1 (6 bases). V gave up 2 bases and J gave up 4 bases, with 15 bases separating them. Germline V gene sequence: CDR1 GTSNPN, CDR2 SVGIG (reference sequence). The CDR3 totals 15 residues. CDR3 residues: CAWSLDRKTYNEQFF. In DNA, the CDR3 is TGTGCCTGGAGTCTGGACAGAAAAACTTACAATGAGCAGTTCTTC. Full variable domain (missing parts from reference TRBV30 and TRBJ2-1): SQTIHQWPATLVQPVGSPLSLECTVEGTSNPNLYWYRQAAGRGLQLLFYSVGIGQISSEVPQNLSASRPQDRQFILSSKKLLLSDSGFYLCAWSLDRKTYNEQFFGPGTRLTVL.

The V and J genes are TRBV5-6 and TRBJ2-4, with 7 bases aligning to TRBD1. This CDR3 comprises 14 residues. CDR1 is SGHDT and CDR2 is YYEEEE in the germline V gene. The V segment lost 0 bases and the J segment 6 bases; nucleotides outside the gene matches: 3. CDR3 amino acids: CASSLDRGANIQYF. DNA of the CDR3: TGTGCCAGCAGCTTGGACAGGGGAGCAAACATTCAGTACTTC.

This chain uses TRBV2 with TRBJ2-4; TRBD2 might be the D (5 bases). Trimming took off 7 bases at V and 7 bases at J, with 14 bases between the two ends. CDR3 length: 13 amino acids. In germline, CDR1 is SNHLY, CDR2 FYNNEI. CDR3 in amino acids: CASKDRGGNIQYF. The CDR3 DNA reads TGTGCCAGCAAAGATCGGGGTGGGAACATTCAGTACTTC.

Note on this clone: Other DNA sequences from this sample encode an identical CDR3 as well. The chain combines TRBV7-2 with TRBJ2-1; 12 bases fit TRBD2. The CDR3 runs 15 residues. The J segment lost 3 bases and the V segment lost 5 bases, leaving 2 bases of the junction unmatched. Per the germline V gene, CDR1 is SGHTA and CDR2 is FQGNSA. Here the CDR3 reads CASSLTSGGYNEQFF. CDR3 bases: TGTGCCAGCAGCCTGACTAGCGGGGGCTACAATGAGCAGTTCTTC.

V usage is TRBV11-2 and J usage is TRBJ2-3, with 11 bases lining up with TRBD2. V lost 4 bases, J lost 5 bases, and 8 bases stayed unmatched. There are 16 residues in the CDR3. Germline CDR1 reads SGHAT; CDR2 reads FQNNGV. The CDR3 coding sequence is TGTGCCAGCAGCTCCAATAGCGGGGGGGCCGGAGATACGCAGTATTTT. It yields the protein CASSSNSGGAGDTQYF.

Points on this clone: Other DNA sequences of this sample code for an identical CDR3. The DNA of the CDR3 is TGCAGTGCTAGGACAGGCTACGAGCAGTACTTC. The encoded protein is CSARTGYEQYF. The chain employs TRBV20-1 and TRBJ2-7; TRBD1 is a possible D gene (6 bases). V was trimmed by 3 bases and J by 3 bases, leaving 6 bases between them. Per germline, CDR1 DFQATT and CDR2 SNEGSKA (reference sequence). The CDR3 loop spans 11 amino acids.

The sample holds a few counts of this clone. This chain connects TRBV4-2 to TRBJ2-5; D is unresolved. The CDR3 sequence is 15 residues long. V shed 0 bases and J shed 0 bases, with 8 bases lying between them. Germline lookup yields CDR1 LGHNA and CDR2 YNFKEQ. The CDR3 coding sequence is TGTGCCAGCAGCCAAGATCCCGGGTACCAAGAGACCCAGTACTTC. This encodes CASSQDPGYQETQYF.

J is TRBJ1-4 and V is TRBV2, with 7 bases lining up with TRBD1. With V trimmed by 5 bases and J by 7 bases, 10 bases remained unmatched. Germline assignment: CDR1 SNHLY and CDR2 FYNNEI. The CDR3 is made up of 15 amino acids. The CDR3 here is CASSNQGVRGEKLFF. The DNA for the CDR3 is TGTGCCAGCAGTAACCAGGGGGTCCGGGGTGAAAAACTGTTTTTT. The whole variable domain, remainder taken from reference TRBV2 and TRBJ1-4, is EPEVTQTPSHQVTQMGQEVILRCVPISNHLYFYWYRQILGQKVEFLVSFYNNEISEKSEIFDDQFSVERPDGSNFTLKIRSTKLEDSAMYFCASSNQGVRGEKLFFGSGTQLSVL.

In this sample, this clone turned up a few times. The rearrangement uses TRBV11-2 and TRBJ2-5; no firm D call. The length of the CDR3 is 16 residues. The germline CDR1 and CDR2 sequences are SGHAT and FQNNGV. V was cut by 1 base and J by 0 bases, with 12 bases left in between. The CDR3 nucleotides are TGTGCCAGCAGCTTAGCGTTATTGGGCAACCAAGAGACCCAGTACTTC. Translated: CASSLALLGNQETQYF.

This clone has only a few counts. The rearrangement joins TRBV5-6 to TRBJ2-1; 8 nucleotides agree with TRBD1. Germline V lookup: CDR1 SGHDT, CDR2 YYEEEE. The trim removed 6 bases at V and 3 bases at J, leaving 11 bases unmatched. CDR3 length: 16 amino acids. CDR3 bases: TGTGCCAGCACCAACAACAGGGGGATTGTCTACAATGAGCAGTTCTTC. Translating it yields CASTNNRGIVYNEQFF.

Only a few counts were recorded for this clone. The chain links TRBV14 to TRBJ2-2; 8 bases are shared with TRBD1. The junction had 11 bases not matched to a gene; V was cut back by 6 bases and J by 5 bases. Per germline, CDR1 SGHDN and CDR2 FVKESK. The CDR3 covers 16 residues. The CDR3, as DNA: TGTGCCAGCAGTGACCTGGGGGACAGGTCTACCGGGGAGCTGTTTTTT. This codes for CASSDLGDRSTGELFF.

The sample holds a few counts of this clone. The rearrangement links TRBV7-2 to TRBJ2-3; TRBD1 is a possible D gene (5 bases). Germline values: CDR1 SGHTA, CDR2 FQGNSA. V lost 8 bases to trimming and J lost 1 base, with 13 bases between them. The CDR3 consists of 14 residues. The CDR3: CASALGAGTDTQYF. For the CDR3, the DNA is TGTGCCAGCGCCCTAGGGGCGGGCACAGATACGCAGTATTTT.

This clone was recorded once. The CDR3 here is CASSAGQGLNYGYTF. The CDR3 nucleotides are TGTGCCAGCAGCGCAGGACAGGGCTTAAACTATGGCTACACCTTC. The chain employs TRBV7-3 and TRBJ1-2; 8 bases are a match to TRBD1. The CDR3 runs 15 residues. In germline, CDR1 is SGHTA, CDR2 FQGTGA. J was trimmed by 2 bases and V by 5 bases; bases with no gene match: 7.

J is TRBJ1-1 and V is TRBV14; TRBD1 matches 7 bases. Germline CDR1 SGHDN, CDR2 FVKESK. This CDR3 contains 13 residues. With V trimmed by 4 bases and J by 5 bases, 4 bases remained unmatched. CDR3 nucleotide sequence: TGTGCCAGCAGCCTTACAGGGGTTACTGAAGCTTTCTTT. Its protein is CASSLTGVTEAFF.

The CDR3 bases are TGTGCCAGCAGTTACGACAGTAACACTGAAGCTTTCTTT. This translates into CASSYDSNTEAFF. The chain carries TRBV7-9 and TRBJ1-1, with TRBD1 as a possible D gene (5 bases). With 6 bases removed from V and 2 bases from J, the gap between germline ends came to 10 bases. The CDR3 runs to 13 residues. Germline lookup yields CDR1 SEHNR and CDR2 FQNEAQ (reference sequence).

This clone was observed a handful of times. The chain is built from TRBV28 and TRBJ2-2; D perhaps matches TRBD2 (7 bases). V shed 6 bases and J shed 8 bases, with 19 bases lying between them. The CDR3 loop spans 15 amino acids. CDR1 is MDHEN and CDR2 is SYDVKM in the germline V gene. The CDR3 coding sequence is TGTGCCAGCAGATCCGGGGGGCCGCATGCGGGGGAGCTGTTTTTT. Its translation is CASRSGGPHAGELFF.

The rearrangement uses TRBV2 and TRBJ2-7, with 9 bases matching TRBD1. The germline V gene encodes CDR1 SNHLY and CDR2 FYNNEI. The CDR3 extends over 15 amino acids. J was trimmed by 1 base and V by 4 bases; bases with no gene match: 5. DNA for the CDR3: TGTGCCAGCAGTGTGTACAGGGGGCAGTCCTACGAGCAGTACTTC. Protein sequence: CASSVYRGQSYEQYF. Combining the CDR3 with reference TRBV2 and TRBJ2-7 gives the whole variable domain EPEVTQTPSHQVTQMGQEVILRCVPISNHLYFYWYRQILGQKVEFLVSFYNNEISEKSEIFDDQFSVERPDGSNFTLKIRSTKLEDSAMYFCASSVYRGQSYEQYFGPGTRLTVT.

The chain combines TRBV15 with TRBJ2-5, with 7 bases matching TRBD1. The V gene end was trimmed by 0 bases and the J gene end by 4 bases; junction bases not matched to a gene: 11. This CDR3 is 17 amino acids long. Germline V CDR1 and CDR2: LNHNV, YYDKDF (reference sequence). The CDR3 protein is CATSRDINRGGRETQYF. CDR3 nucleotides: TGTGCCACCAGCAGAGATATTAATCGAGGGGGCCGAGAGACCCAGTACTTC. Based on the CDR3 plus reference TRBV15 and TRBJ2-5, the full variable domain is DAMVIQNPRYQVTQFGKPVTLSCSQTLNHNVMYWYQQKSSQAPKLLFHYYDKDFNNEADTPDNFQSRRPNTSFCFLDIRSPGLGDTAMYLCATSRDINRGGRETQYFGPGTRLLVL.

This clone was counted at least ten times. The chain carries TRBV30 and TRBJ1-4; no reliable D call. The CDR3 is 16 amino acids. Germline values: CDR1 GTSNPN, CDR2 SVGIG (reference sequence). The V end was cut by 0 bases, the J end by 6 bases, with 17 bases between. CDR3 sequence: CAWSVRAGGSHEKLFF. The CDR3 DNA is TGTGCCTGGAGTGTTCGGGCCGGAGGGAGTCATGAAAAACTGTTTTTT.

V and J are TRBV4-2 and TRBJ1-1; perhaps TRBD1 as D (5 bases). Germline V gene sequence: CDR1 LGHNA, CDR2 YNFKEQ. V lost 5 bases, J lost 0 bases, and 13 bases lay in between. The CDR3 loop spans 15 amino acids. CDR3 in DNA: TGTGCCAGCAGCTATAGCGGGACGGTGAACACTGAAGCTTTCTTT. This translates into CASSYSGTVNTEAFF.

This clone was detected only a few times. The chain combines TRBV7-9 with TRBJ1-2; D possibly corresponds to TRBD1 (6 bases). The germline gives CDR1 SEHNR, CDR2 FQNEAQ (reference sequence). The CDR3 contains 15 residues. V was shortened by 5 bases and J by 9 bases, with 22 bases between the two germline ends. The CDR3 region is CASSPEGGRGGSYTF. For the CDR3, the DNA is TGTGCCAGCAGCCCCGAAGGGGGGCGCGGGGGAAGCTACACCTTC.